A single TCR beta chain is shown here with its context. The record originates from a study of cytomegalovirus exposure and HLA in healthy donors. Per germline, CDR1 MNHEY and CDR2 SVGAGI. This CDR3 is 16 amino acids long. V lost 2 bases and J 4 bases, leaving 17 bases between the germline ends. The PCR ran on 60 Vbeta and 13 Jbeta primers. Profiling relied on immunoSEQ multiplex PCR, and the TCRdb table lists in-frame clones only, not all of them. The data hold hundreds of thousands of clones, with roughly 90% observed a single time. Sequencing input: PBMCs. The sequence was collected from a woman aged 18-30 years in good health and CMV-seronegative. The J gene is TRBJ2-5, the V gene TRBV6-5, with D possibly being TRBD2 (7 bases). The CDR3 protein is CASSYDGTGGPETQYF. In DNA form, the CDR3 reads TGTGCCAGCAGTTACGACGGTACGGGGGGCCCAGAGACCCAGTACTTC.